This T cell receptor (beta chain) was retrieved from a study of T cell responses to AZD1222 COVID-19 vaccine. The method was immunoSEQ multiplex PCR; TCRdb's version includes in-frame clones alone and lacks a portion of them. The sample records 85,000 to 90,000 clones, around nine tenths being singletons. A note on this clone: Its antigen is undetermined.

Germline V CDR1 and CDR2: SGHRS, YFSETQ. V gave up 0 bases and J gave up 10 bases, with 10 bases separating them. The CDR3 consists of 12 residues. Study observations and caveats: Among spike-specific TCRs, nearly half reportedly target unmutated variant regions.

This TCR was recovered from an adult who received the AZD1222 COVID-19 vaccine. The sample was peripheral blood, taken 28 days after the second AZD1222 dose. V and J are TRBV5-1 and TRBJ1-1; D not resolved. CDR3: CASSLEEGGAFF. CDR3 nucleotide sequence: TGCGCCAGCAGCTTGGAGGAGGGTGGAGCTTTCTTT.